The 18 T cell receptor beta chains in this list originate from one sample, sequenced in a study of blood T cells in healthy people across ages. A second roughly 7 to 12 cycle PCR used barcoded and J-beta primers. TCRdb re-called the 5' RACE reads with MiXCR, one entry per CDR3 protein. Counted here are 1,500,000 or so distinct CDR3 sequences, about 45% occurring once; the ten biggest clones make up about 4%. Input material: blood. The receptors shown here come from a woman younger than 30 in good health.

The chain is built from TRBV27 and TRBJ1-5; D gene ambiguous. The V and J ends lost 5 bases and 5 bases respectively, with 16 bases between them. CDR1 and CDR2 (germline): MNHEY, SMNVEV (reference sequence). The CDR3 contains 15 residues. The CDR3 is CASSRILYPHQPQHF. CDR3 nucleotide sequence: TGTGCCAGCAGTCGGATCCTGTATCCCCATCAGCCCCAGCATTTT.

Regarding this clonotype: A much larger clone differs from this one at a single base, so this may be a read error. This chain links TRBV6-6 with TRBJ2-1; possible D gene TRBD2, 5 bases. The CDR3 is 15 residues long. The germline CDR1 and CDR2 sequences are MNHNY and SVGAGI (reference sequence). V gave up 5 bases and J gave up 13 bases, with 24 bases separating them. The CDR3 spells CASSNPEVGWETQFF. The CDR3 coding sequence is TGTGCCAGCAGTAACCCGGAGGTGGGATGGGAGACCCAGTTCTTC.

CDR3 coding DNA: TGCGCCAGCAGCCAGACGTTGTGGAGCACGAGTGAAAAACTGTTTTTT. Its protein is CASSQTLWSTSEKLFF. The chain has TRBV4-3 and TRBJ1-4; D gene unclear. Germline V lookup: CDR1 LGHNA, CDR2 YSLEER. The CDR3 has 16 amino acids. Trimming pared 3 bases from V and 7 bases from J, leaving 18 bases between.

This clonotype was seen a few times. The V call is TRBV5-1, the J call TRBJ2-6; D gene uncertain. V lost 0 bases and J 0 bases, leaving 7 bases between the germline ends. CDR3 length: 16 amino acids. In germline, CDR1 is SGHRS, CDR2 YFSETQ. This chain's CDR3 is CASSLVDGSGANVLTF. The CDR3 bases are TGCGCCAGCAGCTTGGTAGACGGCTCTGGGGCCAACGTCCTGACTTTC.

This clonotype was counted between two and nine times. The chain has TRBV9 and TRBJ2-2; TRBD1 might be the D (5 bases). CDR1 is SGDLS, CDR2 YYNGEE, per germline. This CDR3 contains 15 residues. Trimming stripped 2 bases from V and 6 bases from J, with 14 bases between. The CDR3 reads CASSVHIQGPGELFF. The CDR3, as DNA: TGTGCCAGCAGCGTCCACATCCAGGGTCCCGGGGAGCTGTTTTTT.

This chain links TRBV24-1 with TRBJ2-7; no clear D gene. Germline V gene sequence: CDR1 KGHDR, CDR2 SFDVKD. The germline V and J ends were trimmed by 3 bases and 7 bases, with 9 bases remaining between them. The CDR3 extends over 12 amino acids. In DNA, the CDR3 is TGTGCCACCAGTGATATCCCCCCTGAGCAGTACTTC. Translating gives CATSDIPPEQYF.

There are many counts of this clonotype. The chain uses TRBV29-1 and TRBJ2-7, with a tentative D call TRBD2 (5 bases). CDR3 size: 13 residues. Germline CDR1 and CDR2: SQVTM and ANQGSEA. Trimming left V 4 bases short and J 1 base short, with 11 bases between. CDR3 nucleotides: TGCAGCGTTGCTGGGCGGGCTTCCTACGAGCAGTACTTC. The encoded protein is CSVAGRASYEQYF.

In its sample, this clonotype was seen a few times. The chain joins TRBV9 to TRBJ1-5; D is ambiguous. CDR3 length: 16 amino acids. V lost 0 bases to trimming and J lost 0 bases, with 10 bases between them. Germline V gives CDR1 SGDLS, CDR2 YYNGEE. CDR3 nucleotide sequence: TGTGCCAGCAGCGTAGGTGAGGAAACTAGCAATCAGCCCCAGCATTTT. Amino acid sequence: CASSVGEETSNQPQHF.

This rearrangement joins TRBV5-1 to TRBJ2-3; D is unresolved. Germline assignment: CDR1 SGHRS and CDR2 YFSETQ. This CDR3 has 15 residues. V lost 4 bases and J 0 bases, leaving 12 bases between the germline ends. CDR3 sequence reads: CASSAEDTSTDTQYF. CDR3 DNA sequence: TGCGCCAGCAGCGCCGAGGATACTAGCACAGATACGCAGTATTTT.

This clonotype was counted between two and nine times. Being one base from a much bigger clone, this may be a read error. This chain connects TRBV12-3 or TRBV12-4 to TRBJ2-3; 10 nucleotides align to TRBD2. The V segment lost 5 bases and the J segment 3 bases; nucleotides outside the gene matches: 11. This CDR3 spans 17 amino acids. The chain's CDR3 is CASSQGQAGGGTDTQYF. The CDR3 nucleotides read TGTGCCAGCAGTCAGGGACAAGCGGGAGGGGGAACAGATACGCAGTATTTT.

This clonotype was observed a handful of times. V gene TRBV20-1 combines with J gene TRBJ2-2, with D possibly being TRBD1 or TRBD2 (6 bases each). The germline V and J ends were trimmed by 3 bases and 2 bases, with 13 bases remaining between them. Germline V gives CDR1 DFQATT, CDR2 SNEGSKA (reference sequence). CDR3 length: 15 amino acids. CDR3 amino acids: CSARMGGPNTGELFF. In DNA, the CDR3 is TGCAGTGCTAGGATGGGGGGCCCCAACACCGGGGAGCTGTTTTTT.

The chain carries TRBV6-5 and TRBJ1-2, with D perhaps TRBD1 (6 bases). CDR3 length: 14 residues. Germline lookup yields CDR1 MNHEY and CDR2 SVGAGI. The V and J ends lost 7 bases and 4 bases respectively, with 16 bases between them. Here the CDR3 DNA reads TGTGCCAGCACCGATGGGGGGCTTGGCTATGGCTACACCTTC. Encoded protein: CASTDGGLGYGYTF.

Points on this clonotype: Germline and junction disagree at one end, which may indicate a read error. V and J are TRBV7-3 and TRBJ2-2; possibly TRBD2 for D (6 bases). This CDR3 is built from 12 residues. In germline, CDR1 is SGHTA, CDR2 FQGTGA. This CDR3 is CASSRYPGGLFF. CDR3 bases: TGTGCCAGCAGTCGATATCCCGGGGGGCTGTTTTTT.

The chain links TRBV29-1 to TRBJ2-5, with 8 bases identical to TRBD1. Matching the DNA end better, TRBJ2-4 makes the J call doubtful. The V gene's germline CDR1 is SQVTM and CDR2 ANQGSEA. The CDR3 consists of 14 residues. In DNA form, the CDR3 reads TGCAGCGCCCTGACAGGGGTCGTCAAAAACATTCAGTACTTC. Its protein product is CSALTGVVKNIQYF.

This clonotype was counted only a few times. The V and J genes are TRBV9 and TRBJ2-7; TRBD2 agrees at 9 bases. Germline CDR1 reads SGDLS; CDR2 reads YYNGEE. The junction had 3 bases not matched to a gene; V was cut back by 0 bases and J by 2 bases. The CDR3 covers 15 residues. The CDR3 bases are TGTGCCAGCAGCGTAGGACCTAGCGGGACCTACGAGCAGTACTTC. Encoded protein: CASSVGPSGTYEQYF.

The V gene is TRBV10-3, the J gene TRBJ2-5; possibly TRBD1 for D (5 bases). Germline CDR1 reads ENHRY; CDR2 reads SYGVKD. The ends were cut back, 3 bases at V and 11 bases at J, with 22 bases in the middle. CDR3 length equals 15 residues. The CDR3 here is CAISETGLTYNEQYF. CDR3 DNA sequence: TGTGCCATCAGTGAAACAGGCCTGACCTACAATGAGCAGTACTTC.

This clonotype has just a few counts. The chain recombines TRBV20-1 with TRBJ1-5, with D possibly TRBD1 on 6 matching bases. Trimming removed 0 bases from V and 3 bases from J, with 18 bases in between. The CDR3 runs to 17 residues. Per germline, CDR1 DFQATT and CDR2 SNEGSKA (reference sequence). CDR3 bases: TGCAGTGCTAGAGATAATTTTGGCAGGGGAGACAATCAGCCCCAGCATTTT. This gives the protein CSARDNFGRGDNQPQHF.

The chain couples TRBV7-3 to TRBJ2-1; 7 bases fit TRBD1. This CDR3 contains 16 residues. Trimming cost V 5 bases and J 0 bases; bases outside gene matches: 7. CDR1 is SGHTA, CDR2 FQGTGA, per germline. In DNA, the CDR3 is TGTGCCAGCAGCCTACACCGGGACAGCTCCTACAATGAGCAGTTCTTC. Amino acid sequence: CASSLHRDSSYNEQFF.